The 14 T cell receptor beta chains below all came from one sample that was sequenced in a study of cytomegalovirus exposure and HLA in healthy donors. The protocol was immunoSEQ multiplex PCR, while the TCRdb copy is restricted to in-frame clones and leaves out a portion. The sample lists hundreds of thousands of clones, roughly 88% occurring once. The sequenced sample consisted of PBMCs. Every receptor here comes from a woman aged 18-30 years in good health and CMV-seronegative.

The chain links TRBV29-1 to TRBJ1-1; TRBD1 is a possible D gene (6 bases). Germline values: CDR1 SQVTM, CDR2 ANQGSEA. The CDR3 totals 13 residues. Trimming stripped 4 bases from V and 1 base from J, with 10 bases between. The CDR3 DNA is TGCAGCGTTGCGACAGGAGAGAACACTGAAGCTTTCTTT. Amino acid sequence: CSVATGENTEAFF.

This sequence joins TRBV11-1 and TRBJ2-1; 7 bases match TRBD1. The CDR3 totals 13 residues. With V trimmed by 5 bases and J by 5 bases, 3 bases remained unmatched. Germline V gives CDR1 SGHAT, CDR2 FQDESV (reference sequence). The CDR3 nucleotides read TGTGCCAGCAGCCAGGACAGGAACAATGAGCAGTTCTTC. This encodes CASSQDRNNEQFF.

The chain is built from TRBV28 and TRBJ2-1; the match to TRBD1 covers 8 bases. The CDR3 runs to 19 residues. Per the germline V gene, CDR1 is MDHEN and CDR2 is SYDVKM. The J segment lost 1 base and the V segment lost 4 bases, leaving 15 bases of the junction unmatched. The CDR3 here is CASSWGQGAPVPSYNEQFF. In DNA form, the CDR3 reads TGTGCCAGCAGTTGGGGGCAGGGGGCACCAGTACCATCCTACAATGAGCAGTTCTTC.

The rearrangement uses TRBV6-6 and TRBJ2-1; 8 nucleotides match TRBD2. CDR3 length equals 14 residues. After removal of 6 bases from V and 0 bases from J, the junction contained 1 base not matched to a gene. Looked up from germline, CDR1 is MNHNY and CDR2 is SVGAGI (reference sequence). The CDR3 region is CASRSGSSYNEQFF. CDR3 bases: TGTGCCAGCAGGAGCGGGAGCTCCTACAATGAGCAGTTCTTC.

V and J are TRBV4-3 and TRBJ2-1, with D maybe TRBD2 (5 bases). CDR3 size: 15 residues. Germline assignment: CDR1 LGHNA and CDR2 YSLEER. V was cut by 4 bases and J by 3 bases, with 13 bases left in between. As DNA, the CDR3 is TGCGCCAGCAGCCTGTCCACCGGGAACTACAATGAGCAGTTCTTC. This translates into CASSLSTGNYNEQFF.

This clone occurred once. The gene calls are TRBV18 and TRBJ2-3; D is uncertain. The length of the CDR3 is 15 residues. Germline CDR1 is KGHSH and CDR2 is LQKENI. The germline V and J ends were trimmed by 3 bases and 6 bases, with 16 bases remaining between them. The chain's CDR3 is CASSPEYKRWDTQYF. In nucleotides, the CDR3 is TGTGCCAGCTCACCTGAGTATAAACGATGGGATACGCAGTATTTT.

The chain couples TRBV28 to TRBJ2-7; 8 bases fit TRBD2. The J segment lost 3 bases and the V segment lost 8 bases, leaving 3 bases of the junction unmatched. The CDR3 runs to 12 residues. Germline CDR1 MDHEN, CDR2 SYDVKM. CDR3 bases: TGTGCCAGCTCGGGACTAGGCTACGAGCAGTACTTC. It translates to CASSGLGYEQYF.

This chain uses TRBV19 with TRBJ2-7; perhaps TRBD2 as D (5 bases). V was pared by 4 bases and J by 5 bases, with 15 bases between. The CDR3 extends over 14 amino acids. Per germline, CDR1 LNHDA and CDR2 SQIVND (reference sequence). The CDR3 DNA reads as TGTGCCAGTAGTACCAACCTAGAGGGCCACGAGCAGTACTTC. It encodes CASSTNLEGHEQYF. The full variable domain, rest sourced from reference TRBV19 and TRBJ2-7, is DGGITQSPKYLFRKEGQNVTLSCEQNLNHDAMYWYRQDPGQGLRLIYYSQIVNDFQKGDIAEGYSVSREKKESFPLTVTSAQKNPTAFYLCASSTNLEGHEQYFGPGTRLTVT.

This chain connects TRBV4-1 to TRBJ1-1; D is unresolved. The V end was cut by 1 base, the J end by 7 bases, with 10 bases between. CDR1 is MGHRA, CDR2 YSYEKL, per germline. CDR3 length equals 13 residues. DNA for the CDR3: TGCGCCAGCAGCCAAGGTTTCGAGGGTGAAGCTTTCTTT. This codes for CASSQGFEGEAFF.

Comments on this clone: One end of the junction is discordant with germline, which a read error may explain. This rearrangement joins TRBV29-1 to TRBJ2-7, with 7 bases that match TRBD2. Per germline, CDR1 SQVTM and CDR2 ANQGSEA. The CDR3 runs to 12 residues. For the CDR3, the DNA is TGCAACGTTCAAGGGGAGGGAGGGGAGCAGTACTTC. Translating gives CNVQGEGGEQYF.

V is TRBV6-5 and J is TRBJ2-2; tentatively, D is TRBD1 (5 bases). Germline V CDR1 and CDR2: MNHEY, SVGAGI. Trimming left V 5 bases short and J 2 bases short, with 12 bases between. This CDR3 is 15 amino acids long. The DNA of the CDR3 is TGTGCCAGCAGTCTTCGACGGACAAACACCGGGGAGCTGTTTTTT. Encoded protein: CASSLRRTNTGELFF.

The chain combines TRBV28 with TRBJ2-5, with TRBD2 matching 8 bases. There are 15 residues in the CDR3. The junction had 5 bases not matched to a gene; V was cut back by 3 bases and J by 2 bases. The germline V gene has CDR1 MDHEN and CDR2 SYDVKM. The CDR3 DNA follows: TGTGCCAGCAGTTTTAGCGGGATGGGGCAAGAGACCCAGTACTTC. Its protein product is CASSFSGMGQETQYF.

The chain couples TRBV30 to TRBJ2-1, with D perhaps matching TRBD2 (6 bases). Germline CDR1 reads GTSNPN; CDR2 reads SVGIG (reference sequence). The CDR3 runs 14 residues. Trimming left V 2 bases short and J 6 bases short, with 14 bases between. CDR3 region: CAWSRGLGGNEQFF. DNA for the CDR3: TGTGCCTGGAGTAGAGGTTTGGGAGGCAATGAGCAGTTCTTC.

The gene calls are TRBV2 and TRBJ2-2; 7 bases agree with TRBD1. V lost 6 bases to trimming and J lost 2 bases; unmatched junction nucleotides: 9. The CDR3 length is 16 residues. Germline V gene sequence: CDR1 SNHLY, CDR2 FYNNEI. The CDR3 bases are TGTGCCAGCAGCATACAGGGGCTAAAAAACACCGGGGAGCTGTTTTTT. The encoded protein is CASSIQGLKNTGELFF.